The present TCR beta chain was sequenced within a study of CD8 T cells in ankylosing spondylitis. Findings and caveats of the study: What seemed typical of ankylosing spondylitis blood was a TCR beta motif built from under 10 highly homologous variants.

Comments on this clonotype: Its matching antigen is unknown.

The V end was cut by 5 bases, the J end by 0 bases, with 14 bases between. Germline V gene lookup returns CDR1 SGHVS and CDR2 FQNEAQ. There are 16 residues in the CDR3. With molecular barcodes, quantitative 5'-RACE was used to make the TCR beta libraries. TCRdb ran MiXCR on the 5' RACE reads and lists one entry per CDR3 protein. In the table there are under 300,000 distinct CDR3 sequences, roughly a tenth of which are singletons. Material: blood, either unsorted or a sorted T cell fraction (not recorded which). The chain carries TRBV7-8 and TRBJ1-5; no firm D call. The TCR originated in a male donor with ankylosing spondylitis or in good health (not recorded which). The CDR3 nucleotides read TGTGCCAGCAGCGCTGGGAGGAGTTATAGCAATCAGCCCCAGCATTTT. It translates to CASSAGRSYSNQPQHF.